In this sample, the clone carrying this T cell receptor beta chain turned up once. Its antigen remains unidentified. A read error may account for a junction end that differs from germline. CDR3 size: 13 residues. In germline, CDR1 is WSHSY, CDR2 SAAADI. Co-extracted RNA and DNA came from 20-30 mg of unsorted bulk tissue. This sample is drawn from a study of tumor-infiltrating lymphocytes in primary liver carcinoma. Whole-study context: Read depth, roughly 3.65 to 8 million productive TCRbeta reads, did not differ significantly between tissues.

From approximately 0.5 ug of total RNA, TCR beta-specific cDNA was reverse-transcribed using a constant-region primer. ARM-PCR was slightly modified, and three nested multiplex PCR rounds with it gave rise to the TCR beta libraries. In the first two PCR rounds, TRBV1-TRBV30 forward primers were paired with a C-beta reverse primer, and each round lasted around 10 cycles. TCRdb called the multiplex PCR reads again in MiXCR, with one record for every CDR3 protein. Of 90,000 to 100,000 distinct CDR3 sequences listed, more than 65% are singletons. Overall study results and limits: Merely about 7.5-24% of top clones occurred in all five tumor regions. The study found tumor-adjacent and tumor-blood pairs overlapped less than tumor region pairs.

The sample comprised liver tumor tissue from sampling region 5. The subset here: tumor region T5, tumor centre. The chain is built from TRBV10-2 and TRBJ2-7; 8 bases agree with TRBD2. The receptor comes from a woman aged 55-69 years with primary liver carcinoma and hepatitis B virus infection. The CDR3 spells CASRVAGKREQCF. CDR3 bases: TGCGCAAGCAGAGTAGCGGGAAAGCGCGAGCAGTGCTTC.